Sequencing of this T cell receptor beta chain was carried out in a study of blood T cell repertoires in COVID-19. About the study: The United States, Italy and Spain were the sources of the acute and convalescent COVID-19 samples.

The assay was immunoSEQ multiplex PCR, and TCRdb's table has in-frame clones only and misses some. The repertoire consists of about 170,000 clones, with 80% to 90% occurring once and the leading ten covering about 14%. V lost 2 bases and J lost 9, with 16 bases in between. CDR3 size: 14 residues. Per the germline V gene, CDR1 is ENHRY and CDR2 is SYGVKD. Sequencing input: peripheral blood. The chain uses TRBV10-3 and TRBJ1-2; the D is unclear. This TCR was sampled from a woman in her sixties or seventies with COVID-19, enrolled during active disease. The DNA for the CDR3 is TGTGCCATCAGTGAGCAGGACGGGTACGGGAGCTACACCTTC. Its translation: CAISEQDGYGSYTF.